This passage covers 29 T cell receptor beta chains from one sample sequenced in a study of cytomegalovirus exposure and HLA in healthy donors. Researchers ran the PCR with 60 Vbeta and 13 Jbeta primers. Clones were sequenced by immunoSEQ multiplex PCR, and TCRdb holds only the in-frame ones, with some missing. The sample yields some 120,000 clones, about 76% seen once. Material: PBMCs. The source of these receptors is a woman in her forties in good health and CMV-seropositive.

The chain is built from TRBV30 and TRBJ1-2; TRBD1 might be the D (5 bases). Trimming took off 6 bases at V and 8 bases at J, with 31 bases between the two ends. From germline, CDR1 is GTSNPN and CDR2 SVGIG (reference sequence). The CDR3 has 17 residues. CDR3 residues: CACRLGGGFAAGSGYTF. CDR3 nucleotides: TGTGCCTGCCGACTGGGTGGGGGGTTCGCAGCTGGATCGGGCTACACCTTC.

The chain combines TRBV5-1 with TRBJ1-1; 7 bases fit TRBD1. V lost 0 bases to trimming and J lost 5 bases; unmatched junction nucleotides: 7. The CDR3 consists of 15 residues. Germline loops: CDR1 SGHRS, CDR2 YFSETQ. This chain's CDR3 is CASSLGQGGKTEAFF. The CDR3 DNA sequence: TGCGCCAGCAGCTTGGGACAGGGAGGAAAAACTGAAGCTTTCTTT. The full variable domain, in which reference TRBV5-1 and TRBJ1-1 provide the parts outside the CDR3, is KAGVTQTPRYLIKTRGQQVTLSCSPISGHRSVSWYQQTPGQGLQFLFEYFSETQRNKGNFPGRFSGRQFSNSRSEMNVSTLELGDSALYLCASSLGQGGKTEAFFGQGTRLTVV.

The rearrangement uses TRBV5-4 and TRBJ2-5; D not certain. Trimming pared 2 bases from V and 3 bases from J, leaving 14 bases between. The CDR3 contains 15 residues. The V gene's germline CDR1 is SGHNT and CDR2 YYREEE (reference sequence). The CDR3 loop reads CASSFTAPLEETQYF. The CDR3, as DNA: TGTGCCAGCAGCTTTACAGCCCCGTTAGAAGAGACCCAGTACTTC.

The chain couples TRBV30 to TRBJ2-3; 9 bases fit TRBD2. After removal of 0 bases from V and 5 bases from J, the junction contained 9 bases not matched to a gene. The germline V gene encodes CDR1 GTSNPN and CDR2 SVGIG (reference sequence). This CDR3 has 16 amino acids. Here the CDR3 DNA reads TGTGCCTGGAGTGTGGGGAATAGCGGGGGAGGAGATACGCAGTATTTT. It encodes CAWSVGNSGGGDTQYF.

This clone has only a few counts. This sequence joins TRBV4-1 and TRBJ1-2, with D maybe TRBD1 (6 bases). The V end was cut by 1 base, the J end by 6 bases, with 15 bases between. The V gene's germline CDR1 is MGHRA and CDR2 YSYEKL. The CDR3 is 15 residues long. The CDR3: CASSQGERTVDGYTF. CDR3 DNA: TGCGCCAGCAGCCAAGGGGAAAGGACAGTCGATGGCTACACCTTC.

This clone was found a few times. DNA of the CDR3: TGTGCCAGCAGTGTACAGGGGGACACTGAAGCTTTCTTT. As protein: CASSVQGDTEAFF. The rearrangement links TRBV6-1 to TRBJ1-1, with 8 nucleotides matching TRBD1. The CDR3 consists of 13 residues. The V gene's germline CDR1 is MNHNS and CDR2 SASEGT. With 4 bases clipped from V and 3 bases from J, the junction kept 1 base outside the gene matches.

This chain connects TRBV7-3 to TRBJ1-2; D may be TRBD1 (5 bases). CDR1 is SGHTA, CDR2 FQGTGA, per germline. Trimming took 0 bases from V and 11 from J, leaving 13 bases between them. CDR3 length: 13 residues. The CDR3 nucleotides read TGTGCCAGCAGCTTAACGTCCGGGGGGGATTACACCTTC. This sequence encodes CASSLTSGGDYTF.

The V gene is TRBV2, the J gene TRBJ2-7; D is perhaps TRBD2 (6 bases). The CDR3 runs 16 residues. Germline values: CDR1 SNHLY, CDR2 FYNNEI. Trimming left V 2 bases short and J 0 bases short, with 14 bases between. CDR3 region: CASSERNSGASYEQYF. The CDR3 region has the DNA TGTGCCAGCAGTGAACGGAATAGCGGAGCCTCCTACGAGCAGTACTTC.

This clone was seen more than once but under ten times. The rearrangement joins TRBV4-1 to TRBJ1-3; D gene uncertain. V was shortened by 10 bases and J by 1 base, with 17 bases between the two germline ends. Germline loops: CDR1 MGHRA, CDR2 YSYEKL. The CDR3 has 15 residues. CDR3 amino acids: CATSPSRGSGNTIYF. The CDR3, as DNA: TGCGCCACCTCACCGAGCAGAGGTTCTGGAAACACCATATATTTT.

This clone was seen a handful of times. V usage is TRBV6-8 and J usage is TRBJ1-6; 8 bases match TRBD1. This CDR3 is 15 amino acids long. CDR1 MNHGY and CDR2 SAAAGT come from the germline V gene. The V and J ends lost 4 bases and 7 bases, in that order; junction bases with no gene match: 6. In nucleotides, the CDR3 is TGTGCCAGCAGTTCCCAGGGGGCTGGCAATTCACCCCTCCACTTT. It specifies CASSSQGAGNSPLHF.

The chain uses TRBV30 and TRBJ2-7; no clear D. The ends were cut back, 0 bases at V and 2 bases at J, with 8 bases in the middle. Germline V lookup: CDR1 GTSNPN, CDR2 SVGIG (reference sequence). The CDR3 length is 13 residues. CDR3 protein: CAWSVGLAYEQYF. CDR3 bases: TGTGCCTGGAGTGTGGGCTTAGCCTACGAGCAGTACTTC.

Of note for this clone: The limits of the CDR3 on the DNA are not certain, so only TCRdb's listed CDR3 is given. The V and J genes are TRBV6-4 and TRBJ1-1; whether TRBD1, the table's D call, matches the DNA was not checked. The germline V gene encodes CDR1 MRHNA and CDR2 SNTAGT. Termini included, the CDR3 measures 15 amino acids. The CDR3 spells CASSSGQGITAEAFF.

V and J are TRBV5-6 and TRBJ1-2, with TRBD1 as a possible D gene (6 bases). CDR1 SGHDT and CDR2 YYEEEE come from the germline V gene. This CDR3 comprises 16 residues. The V end was cut by 6 bases, the J end by 3 bases, with 21 bases between. This CDR3 reads CASTRRSTGQYYGYTF. The CDR3 DNA is TGTGCCAGCACCAGACGAAGTACAGGACAGTACTATGGCTACACCTTC.

This clone occurred once. The chain has TRBV19 and TRBJ1-6; TRBD1 matches at 8 bases. The V gene's germline CDR1 is LNHDA and CDR2 SQIVND (reference sequence). The CDR3 totals 15 residues. Losses at the gene ends were 7 bases for V and 7 bases for J; bases not matched to a gene: 9. CDR3 nucleotides: TGTGCCAGTACCCCACAGGGGGGCCCCAATTCACCCCTCCACTTT. It specifies CASTPQGGPNSPLHF.

The chain uses TRBV6-5 and TRBJ1-3; no reliable D call. This CDR3 spans 15 amino acids. Germline V gene sequence: CDR1 MNHEY, CDR2 SVGAGI. V was pared by 2 bases and J by 4 bases, with 12 bases between. The CDR3, as DNA: TGTGCCAGCAGTTACGCCGAGGCAGCCGGAAACACCATATATTTT. The encoded protein is CASSYAEAAGNTIYF.

A few counts support this clone. V gene TRBV19 combines with J gene TRBJ1-4; D not certain. The CDR3 spans 13 residues. Trimming removed 0 bases from V and 13 bases from J, with 12 bases in between. Germline V lookup: CDR1 LNHDA, CDR2 SQIVND (reference sequence). CDR3 bases: TGTGCCAGTAGTATAGATTCTCTGGGAGGACTGTTTTTT. It specifies CASSIDSLGGLFF.

The chain couples TRBV7-9 to TRBJ2-4; the D gene is possibly TRBD1 (7 bases). CDR1 SEHNR and CDR2 FQNEAQ come from the germline V gene (reference sequence). CDR3 size: 15 residues. Trimming took off 3 bases at V and 5 bases at J, with 14 bases between the two ends. DNA of the CDR3: TGTGCCAGCAGCTTTGGAGGGGGCGCAGAAAACATTCAGTACTTC. Amino acid sequence: CASSFGGGAENIQYF.

The chain carries TRBV9 and TRBJ2-5; 9 bases match TRBD1. This CDR3 has 15 residues. The germline V gene encodes CDR1 SGDLS and CDR2 YYNGEE. Unmatched junction bases numbered 10, after V lost 5 bases and J lost 5 bases. The CDR3 DNA follows: TGTGCCAGCAGTCCGACCGGGACAGGGAAGGAGACCCAGTACTTC. It translates to CASSPTGTGKETQYF.

V and J are TRBV6-4 and TRBJ2-7, with D possibly being TRBD2 (6 bases). The CDR3 runs to 16 residues. Germline CDR1 is MRHNA and CDR2 is SNTAGT. The ends were cut back, 2 bases at V and 0 bases at J, with 14 bases in the middle. CDR3 region: CASSDAIRGSSYEQYF. As DNA, the CDR3 is TGTGCCAGCAGTGACGCAATCCGGGGGAGCTCCTACGAGCAGTACTTC.

This clone was detected once. V gene TRBV13 combines with J gene TRBJ2-7, with D possibly matching TRBD1 (5 bases). V dropped 5 bases and J dropped 2 bases, with 19 bases sitting between them. Germline CDR1 PRHDT, CDR2 FYEKMQ (reference sequence). The CDR3 extends over 16 amino acids. The DNA for the CDR3 is TGTGCCAGCAGCAACAAACAGGCAGAGAATCCCTACGAGCAGTACTTC. Translating gives CASSNKQAENPYEQYF.

The chain has TRBV5-4 and TRBJ1-2; TRBD1 might be the D (5 bases). V lost 5 bases to trimming and J lost 11 bases, with 16 bases between them. The CDR3 spans 12 residues. CDR1 is SGHNT, CDR2 YYREEE, per germline (reference sequence). CDR3: CASSSQTEGYTF. The CDR3 nucleotides are TGTGCCAGCAGTTCCCAGACAGAAGGGTACACCTTC.

This clone was detected only a few times. The chain employs TRBV5-5 and TRBJ1-1; 7 nucleotides line up with TRBD1. CDR1 is SGHKS, CDR2 YYEKEE, per germline (reference sequence). The CDR3 consists of 13 residues. J was trimmed by 3 bases and V by 2 bases; bases with no gene match: 1. The CDR3 region is CASSFDRDTEAFF. CDR3 bases: TGTGCCAGCAGCTTTGACAGGGACACTGAAGCTTTCTTT.

This clone came up a few times. The chain is built from TRBV7-2 and TRBJ1-3; D perhaps matches TRBD1 (5 bases). Trimming removed 6 bases from V and 0 bases from J, with 12 bases in between. Looked up from germline, CDR1 is SGHTA and CDR2 is FQGNSA. The CDR3 totals 15 residues. Written as DNA, the CDR3 is TGTGCCAGCAGTTTCAGGGCTAACTCTGGAAACACCATATATTTT. Amino acids: CASSFRANSGNTIYF.

This rearrangement joins TRBV7-9 to TRBJ1-6, with D unclear. V gave up 2 bases and J gave up 7 bases, with 15 bases separating them. CDR3 length: 16 residues. The germline CDR1 and CDR2 sequences are SEHNR and FQNEAQ (reference sequence). The CDR3 here is CASSLHFSRRNSPLHF. The CDR3 DNA follows: TGTGCCAGCAGCTTACATTTCTCTCGGAGGAATTCACCCCTCCACTTT.

The chain links TRBV5-1 to TRBJ1-2, with D possibly being TRBD1 (6 bases). In germline, CDR1 is SGHRS, CDR2 YFSETQ. Trimming left V 6 bases short and J 2 bases short, with 11 bases between. The CDR3 runs to 13 residues. CDR3 sequence: CASTFDRNYGYTF. Written as DNA, the CDR3 is TGCGCCAGCACCTTTGACAGGAACTATGGCTACACCTTC.

The chain carries TRBV7-2 and TRBJ2-7, with 9 nucleotides matching TRBD2. The CDR3 is 15 amino acids. Germline trimming cut 1 base from V and 4 bases from J; bases unmatched to any gene: 5. Per the germline V gene, CDR1 is SGHTA and CDR2 is FQGNSA. CDR3 DNA sequence: TGTGCCAGCAGCTTAGGAAGCGGGGGGATTTACGAGCAGTACTTC. Its translation: CASSLGSGGIYEQYF.

The V and J genes are TRBV5-6 and TRBJ2-5, with TRBD2 identical over 10 bases. The CDR3 extends over 11 amino acids. Trimming at V came to 4 bases and at J to 11 bases, leaving 2 bases not matched to a gene. CDR1 is SGHDT, CDR2 YYEEEE, per germline. The CDR3 region is CASSRGLAQYF. CDR3 sequence (DNA): TGTGCCAGCAGCAGGGGACTAGCGCAGTACTTC.

The V call is TRBV7-6, the J call TRBJ2-1; TRBD1 matches at 10 bases. Germline V CDR1 and CDR2: SGHVS, FNYEAQ. Unmatched junction bases numbered 11, after V lost 0 bases and J lost 9 bases. The CDR3 spans 17 residues. CDR3 nucleotides: TGTGCCAGCAGCTTAGCTGGGACAGGGGTCCTCACGGGTGAGCAGTTCTTC. This encodes CASSLAGTGVLTGEQFF. The variable domain in full, with the rest retrieved from reference TRBV7-6 and TRBJ2-1, is GAGVSQSPRYKVTKRGQDVALRCDPISGHVSLYWYRQALGQGPEFLTYFNYEAQQDKSGLPNDRFSAERPEGSISTLTIQRTEQRDSAMYRCASSLAGTGVLTGEQFFGPGTRLTVL.

The chain carries TRBV2 and TRBJ1-5; a possible D gene is TRBD1 (6 bases). Germline CDR1 reads SNHLY; CDR2 reads FYNNEI. Trimming shortened V by 6 bases and J by 1 base, and 13 bases separated the two germline ends. CDR3 length equals 15 residues. The CDR3 DNA is TGTGCCAGCAGGGCTGGACAGACCAGCAATCAGCCCCAGCATTTT. This gives the protein CASRAGQTSNQPQHF.